Presented here are 28 T cell receptor beta chains from one specimen sequenced in a study of identifying expanded T cells in peripheral blood. Repertoires were generated with immunoSEQ multiplex PCR, while TCRdb's copy carries only in-frame clones and drops some. The profile covers approximately 110,000 clones, with 80% to 90% appearing a single time and roughly 15% taken by the ten largest. The material sequenced was blood. The receptors originated from a person between 18 and 69 years old in good health.

The CDR3 loop is CASSLTGHSYYYYGYTF. CDR3 DNA: TGTGCCAGCAGCTTAACAGGGCACTCGTACTATTATTATGGCTACACCTTC. V usage is TRBV11-2 and J usage is TRBJ1-2; TRBD1 is a possible D gene (6 bases). The CDR3 is made up of 17 amino acids. The germline V and J ends were trimmed by 2 bases and 5 bases, with 21 bases remaining between them. CDR1 and CDR2 from the germline V gene are SGHAT and FQNNGV.

This clone was found once. The V and J genes are TRBV5-1 and TRBJ1-4; D unclear. This CDR3 is 12 amino acids long. Trimming pared 6 bases from V and 8 bases from J, leaving 11 bases between. Germline CDR1 reads SGHRS; CDR2 reads YFSETQ. CDR3 residues: CASNPRSEKLFF. CDR3 sequence (DNA): TGCGCCAGCAACCCTAGGTCGGAAAAACTGTTTTTT.

The chain uses TRBV9 and TRBJ1-2, with TRBD1 matching 8 bases. Germline loops: CDR1 SGDLS, CDR2 YYNGEE. Trimming at V came to 4 bases and at J to 4 bases, leaving 6 bases not matched to a gene. CDR3 size: 14 residues. The CDR3 sequence is CASSSQTGAYGYTF. The CDR3, as DNA: TGTGCCAGCAGCTCCCAGACAGGGGCCTATGGCTACACCTTC.

V and J are TRBV5-6 and TRBJ2-6; 8 bases align to TRBD1. Unmatched junction bases numbered 7, after V lost 4 bases and J lost 1 base. The CDR3 is made up of 17 amino acids. From germline, CDR1 is SGHDT and CDR2 YYEEEE. CDR3 DNA: TGTGCCAGCAGCCCCGACAGGGGAGGATCTGGGGCCAACGTCCTGACTTTC. The encoded protein is CASSPDRGGSGANVLTF.

J is TRBJ1-4 and V is TRBV10-2; D is uncertain. Germline CDR1 is WSHSY and CDR2 is SAAADI. The V and J ends lost 3 bases and 6 bases respectively, with 8 bases between them. This CDR3 is built from 13 residues. The CDR3: CASSEPTDEKLFF. For the CDR3, the DNA is TGCGCCAGCAGTGAACCTACAGATGAAAAACTGTTTTTT.

The chain employs TRBV2 and TRBJ2-7; D assignment may be TRBD1 or TRBD2 (6 bases each). CDR3 length equals 12 residues. V was clipped by 5 bases and J by 10 bases, with 15 bases between them. Germline lookup yields CDR1 SNHLY and CDR2 FYNNEI. The CDR3 coding sequence is TGTGCCAGCAGTTTTGTGGGGGGACACCAGTACTTC. This sequence encodes CASSFVGGHQYF.

The V gene is TRBV7-2, the J gene TRBJ1-5; no definite D call. CDR1 is SGHTA, CDR2 FQGNSA, per germline. The V and J ends lost 3 bases and 5 bases respectively, with 8 bases between them. CDR3 size: 13 residues. The DNA for the CDR3 is TGTGCCAGCAGCTTTTGGAGTGATCAGCCCCAGCATTTT. Amino acids: CASSFWSDQPQHF.

The chain couples TRBV19 to TRBJ2-7; TRBD2 agrees at 9 bases. The V segment lost 8 bases and the J segment 3 bases; nucleotides outside the gene matches: 11. CDR3 length: 15 amino acids. Germline CDR1 and CDR2: LNHDA and SQIVND (reference sequence). For the CDR3, the DNA is TGTGCCAGTGGACCTCAGCGGGGGGCCCTCTACGAGCAGTACTTC. It encodes CASGPQRGALYEQYF.

CDR3 DNA sequence: TGTGCCAGCAGCTTAGCGGGGCAGATCTATAATTCACCCCTCCACTTT. Translation gives CASSLAGQIYNSPLHF. The rearrangement links TRBV7-9 to TRBJ1-6; tentatively, D is TRBD1 (5 bases). This CDR3 contains 16 residues. V was pared by 0 bases and J by 3 bases, with 9 bases between. Germline V CDR1 and CDR2: SEHNR, FQNEAQ (reference sequence).

The CDR3 sequence: CASSPIRGVGSSYEQYF. CDR3 nucleotide sequence: TGTGCCAGCTCACCGATTCGAGGGGTCGGTAGCTCCTACGAGCAGTACTTC. This chain uses TRBV18 with TRBJ2-7; D may correspond to TRBD1 or TRBD2 (5 bases each). The CDR3 is 17 residues long. CDR1 and CDR2 (germline): KGHSH, LQKENI. Trimming took off 3 bases at V and 0 bases at J, with 18 bases between the two ends.

A single count supports this clone. The chain joins TRBV5-5 to TRBJ1-4; perhaps TRBD1 as D (5 bases). This CDR3 is 13 amino acids long. The germline V gene encodes CDR1 SGHKS and CDR2 YYEKEE (reference sequence). Deletions cut 4 bases from V and 7 bases from J, with 11 bases between. The chain's CDR3 is CASSRDSIEKLFF. The CDR3 nucleotides read TGTGCCAGCAGCAGAGACAGCATTGAAAAACTGTTTTTT.

V and J are TRBV19 and TRBJ1-2; 9 bases agree with TRBD1. This CDR3 region has 14 residues. The V gene's germline CDR1 is LNHDA and CDR2 SQIVND (reference sequence). V lost 6 bases and J lost 6; bases outside the gene matches: 8. The CDR3 is CASSVTGTGHGYTF. The CDR3 nucleotides are TGTGCCAGTAGCGTTACCGGGACAGGGCATGGCTACACCTTC.

The chain is built from TRBV6-5 and TRBJ2-1, with 10 bases aligning to TRBD1. This CDR3 has 16 residues. With V trimmed by 0 bases and J by 7 bases, 6 bases remained unmatched. The V gene's germline CDR1 is MNHEY and CDR2 SVGAGI. This CDR3 is CASSYSSGTGVNEQFF. The CDR3 DNA sequence: TGTGCCAGCAGTTACTCGAGTGGGACAGGGGTTAATGAGCAGTTCTTC.

This chain uses TRBV7-2 with TRBJ2-7; D may be TRBD1 (7 bases). V lost 2 bases and J lost 2, with 13 bases in between. Per the germline V gene, CDR1 is SGHTA and CDR2 is FQGNSA. This CDR3 spans 15 amino acids. Here the CDR3 DNA reads TGTGCCAGCAGCTTACTGGCAGGGGGGACCTACGAGCAGTACTTC. Amino acids: CASSLLAGGTYEQYF.

The CDR3 reads CASSYTWDPGNTIYF. In DNA form, the CDR3 reads TGTGCCAGCAGTTACACATGGGACCCGGGAAACACCATATATTTT. The genes are TRBV6-5 and TRBJ1-3; tentative D call: TRBD1 (5 bases). Germline V gives CDR1 MNHEY, CDR2 SVGAGI. The CDR3 spans 15 residues. The ends were cut back, 2 bases at V and 4 bases at J, with 12 bases in the middle.

This clone has just one count. The CDR3 nucleotides are TGCGCCAGCAGGGGGACAGGGGAACGCGGACAGCCCCAGCATTTT. Its protein is CASRGTGERGQPQHF. The chain joins TRBV10-2 to TRBJ1-5, with 10 bases fitting TRBD1. Per germline, CDR1 WSHSY and CDR2 SAAADI. V trimming: 6 bases; J trimming: 7 bases; junction bases outside the gene matches: 9. The CDR3 totals 15 residues.

This rearrangement joins TRBV11-2 to TRBJ2-7, with D tentatively TRBD2 (6 bases). Germline V lookup: CDR1 SGHAT, CDR2 FQNNGV. The V and J ends lost 5 bases and 3 bases respectively, with 14 bases between them. The CDR3 contains 14 residues. CDR3 sequence reads: CASSRGGRSYEQYF. The CDR3 bases are TGTGCCAGCAGCCGAGGAGGGCGAAGCTACGAGCAGTACTTC.

This chain uses TRBV10-3 with TRBJ1-2; tentatively, D is TRBD1 (5 bases). The CDR3 is made up of 13 amino acids. V lost 10 bases, J lost 5 bases, and 17 bases lay in between. Germline-derived CDR1 and CDR2 are ENHRY and SYGVKD. CDR3 residues: CATSRQREYGYTF. The CDR3 DNA follows: TGTGCCACTTCACGACAGAGAGAGTATGGCTACACCTTC.

The V call is TRBV7-2, the J call TRBJ2-3; the match to TRBD2 covers 8 bases. CDR1 is SGHTA, CDR2 FQGNSA, per germline. This CDR3 region has 15 residues. V shed 6 bases and J 2 bases; nucleotides not matched to a gene: 7. CDR3 coding DNA: TGTGCCAGCAGTCCTCAGCGGGGGTTCACAGATACGCAGTATTTT. Its translation is CASSPQRGFTDTQYF. The full variable domain, its missing parts supplied by reference TRBV7-2 and TRBJ2-3, is GAGVSQSPSNKVTEKGKDVELRCDPISGHTALYWYRQSLGQGLEFLIYFQGNSAPDKSGLPSDRFSAERTGGSVSTLTIQRTQQEDSAVYLCASSPQRGFTDTQYFGPGTRLTVL.

The chain links TRBV7-2 to TRBJ1-5; no reliable D call. The CDR3 has 12 residues. Germline values: CDR1 SGHTA, CDR2 FQGNSA. Trimming left V 2 bases short and J 6 bases short, with 5 bases between. CDR3 sequence: CASSLYAQPQHF. In DNA, the CDR3 is TGTGCCAGCAGCTTATATGCTCAGCCCCAGCATTTT.

The rearrangement links TRBV11-2 to TRBJ2-1, with unresolved D. The CDR3 contains 12 residues. CDR1 and CDR2 from the germline V gene are SGHAT and FQNNGV. Trimming left V 1 base short and J 11 bases short, with 9 bases between. In nucleotides, the CDR3 is TGTGCCAGCAGCTTAGTTGGCGCCAAGCAGTTCTTC. Translation: CASSLVGAKQFF.

This rearrangement joins TRBV9 to TRBJ1-3; TRBD1 is a possible D gene (5 bases). In germline, CDR1 is SGDLS, CDR2 YYNGEE. This CDR3 region has 13 residues. Trimming took 0 bases from V and 8 from J, leaving 9 bases between them. CDR3 region: CASSVGDADTIYF. The CDR3 DNA reads TGTGCCAGCAGCGTAGGGGACGCGGACACCATATATTTT.

The chain employs TRBV7-2 and TRBJ2-7; maybe TRBD2 (6 bases). Germline V gene lookup returns CDR1 SGHTA and CDR2 FQGNSA. The CDR3 is 14 residues long. Trimming shortened V by 8 bases and J by 5 bases, and 19 bases separated the two germline ends. CDR3 nucleotides: TGTGCCAGCGGTCACTCCACTAGCCGCCACGAGCAGTACTTC. It specifies CASGHSTSRHEQYF.

This clone was detected once. The gene calls are TRBV13 and TRBJ2-7; D is tentatively TRBD1 or TRBD2 (6 bases each). CDR1 PRHDT and CDR2 FYEKMQ come from the germline V gene (reference sequence). The CDR3 sequence is 15 residues long. The ends were cut back, 8 bases at V and 0 bases at J, with 17 bases in the middle. CDR3: CASGKEGDSSYEQYF. In DNA, the CDR3 is TGTGCCAGCGGGAAGGAGGGGGATAGCTCCTACGAGCAGTACTTC.

The chain joins TRBV6-6 to TRBJ1-1; weak D call: TRBD1 (5 bases). Germline CDR1 is MNHNY and CDR2 is SVGAGI (reference sequence). The CDR3 has 14 amino acids. Trimming took off 8 bases at V and 0 bases at J, with 13 bases between the two ends. The CDR3 DNA follows: TGTGCCAGCCCAGGGAGGGGCATGAACACTGAAGCTTTCTTT. Residues: CASPGRGMNTEAFF.

The chain uses TRBV5-6 and TRBJ2-7; no clear D gene. V was pared by 2 bases and J by 5 bases, with 8 bases between. Germline assignment: CDR1 SGHDT and CDR2 YYEEEE. The CDR3 is made up of 12 amino acids. This CDR3 reads CASSLWRHEQYF. In nucleotides, the CDR3 is TGTGCCAGCAGCTTATGGCGCCACGAGCAGTACTTC.

In this sample, this clone turned up once. The J gene is TRBJ2-2, the V gene TRBV27, with D perhaps being TRBD1 or TRBD2 (5 bases each). Trimming removed 5 bases from V and 2 bases from J, with 12 bases in between. The CDR3 loop spans 15 amino acids. In germline, CDR1 is MNHEY, CDR2 SMNVEV (reference sequence). CDR3 coding DNA: TGTGCCAGCAGTCCCCGGGGCGCAAACACCGGGGAGCTGTTTTTT. Encoded protein: CASSPRGANTGELFF.

The chain recombines TRBV6-5 with TRBJ1-2; D is uncertain. The CDR3 consists of 13 residues. V lost 0 bases and J 5 bases, leaving 7 bases between the germline ends. In germline, CDR1 is MNHEY, CDR2 SVGAGI. CDR3 in amino acids: CASSYSGGYGYTF. The CDR3 nucleotides read TGTGCCAGCAGTTACTCGGGAGGGTATGGCTACACCTTC.